The next 26 T cell receptor beta chains were all read from a single sample in a study of blood T cell repertoires in COVID-19. Data came from immunoSEQ multiplex PCR; TCRdb stores just in-frame clones and leaves some out. The table shows fewer than 90,000 clones, with 90% occurring only once. The sequenced material came from peripheral blood. Every receptor here comes from an elderly woman with active COVID-19.

The chain is built from TRBV7-8 and TRBJ2-6; tentatively, D is TRBD1 (6 bases). Between the trimmed V and J ends, which lost 2 bases and 3 bases, there was a span of 11 bases. CDR1 SGHVS and CDR2 FQNEAQ come from the germline V gene. The CDR3 covers 16 residues. This CDR3 reads CASSLRDTSGANVLTF. The CDR3 region has the DNA TGTGCCAGCAGCTTAAGGGACACTAGTGGGGCCAACGTCCTGACTTTC. Drawing the rest from reference TRBV7-8 and TRBJ2-6, the complete variable domain is GAGVSQSPRYKVAKRGQDVALRCDPISGHVSLFWYQQALGQGPEFLTYFQNEAQLDKSGLPSDRFFAERPEGSVSTLKIQRTQQEDSAVYLCASSLRDTSGANVLTFGAGSRLTVL.

This clone was counted between two and nine times. The chain has TRBV29-1 and TRBJ2-6; tentative D call: TRBD1 (6 bases). Trimming removed 1 base at V and 0 bases at J, with 16 bases between. The CDR3 is 18 amino acids. The germline V gene has CDR1 SQVTM and CDR2 ANQGSEA. The chain's CDR3 is CSVEVRDKVRSGANVLTF. CDR3 DNA sequence: TGCAGCGTTGAAGTCAGGGACAAAGTTCGCTCTGGGGCCAACGTCCTGACTTTC.

The chain has TRBV7-9 and TRBJ2-3; 9 bases are a match to TRBD2. This CDR3 has 17 residues. The germline V gene encodes CDR1 SEHNR and CDR2 FQNEAQ (reference sequence). Trimming took 4 bases from V and 4 from J; bases not matched to a gene: 12. CDR3 nucleotide sequence: TGTGCCAGCAGCTGGGAGCCGTGGGCGGGAGGGCCAGATACGCAGTATTTT. This translates into CASSWEPWAGGPDTQYF.

This rearrangement joins TRBV28 to TRBJ1-1; D is possibly TRBD1 (5 bases). The CDR3 length is 12 residues. Trimming took 0 bases from V and 10 from J, leaving 9 bases between them. Germline assignment: CDR1 MDHEN and CDR2 SYDVKM. CDR3 in amino acids: CASSLWQGGAFF. CDR3 in DNA: TGTGCCAGCAGTTTATGGCAGGGCGGAGCTTTCTTT.

This chain connects TRBV19 to TRBJ2-3; 7 bases fit TRBD1. Germline CDR1 reads LNHDA; CDR2 reads SQIVND (reference sequence). J lost 4 bases, V lost 3 bases, and 4 bases had no gene match. CDR3 length: 14 amino acids. The CDR3 nucleotides read TGTGCCAGTAGTATGGTAGGGGGCCCAGATACGCAGTATTTT. Residues: CASSMVGGPDTQYF.

This clone was seen a single time. The rearrangement links TRBV28 to TRBJ1-2, with D maybe TRBD1 (6 bases). Trimming removed 6 bases at V and 0 bases at J, with 17 bases between. Germline V gene lookup returns CDR1 MDHEN and CDR2 SYDVKM. CDR3 size: 16 residues. The CDR3 DNA follows: TGTGCCAGCAGCCTCGACCGGGACATTCCTAACTATGGCTACACCTTC. Translation: CASSLDRDIPNYGYTF.

This chain's CDR3 is CAISEFGGSGANVLTF. The CDR3 DNA is TGTGCCATCAGTGAGTTTGGGGGGAGTGGGGCCAACGTCCTGACTTTC. The chain joins TRBV10-3 to TRBJ2-6; a possible D gene is TRBD2 (6 bases). This CDR3 has 16 amino acids. Germline V lookup: CDR1 ENHRY, CDR2 SYGVKD. Trimming left V 1 base short and J 3 bases short, with 10 bases between.

This chain's CDR3 is CASLTTARPYEQYF. The CDR3 bases are TGTGCCAGCCTGACGACAGCTCGACCCTACGAGCAGTACTTC. The chain recombines TRBV6-5 with TRBJ2-7, with D possibly matching TRBD1 (5 bases). CDR3 size: 14 residues. CDR1 MNHEY and CDR2 SVGAGI come from the germline V gene. V was cut by 8 bases and J by 2 bases, with 16 bases left in between.

The chain links TRBV19 to TRBJ1-2; D is possibly TRBD1 (5 bases). The CDR3 runs to 14 residues. Trimming took off 7 bases at V and 3 bases at J, with 15 bases between the two ends. Per the germline V gene, CDR1 is LNHDA and CDR2 is SQIVND (reference sequence). Here the CDR3 reads CASTPVGGDYGYTF. CDR3 DNA sequence: TGTGCCAGTACTCCTGTTGGGGGGGACTATGGCTACACCTTC.

This sequence joins TRBV7-9 and TRBJ2-3, with 10 bases that match TRBD2. Germline V gives CDR1 SEHNR, CDR2 FQNEAQ (reference sequence). The CDR3 loop spans 16 amino acids. After removal of 7 bases from V and 6 bases from J, the junction contained 13 bases not matched to a gene. The CDR3 sequence is CASTNPLAGDLDTQYF. The CDR3 DNA reads as TGTGCCAGCACCAACCCCCTAGCGGGAGATCTGGATACGCAGTATTTT.

The chain recombines TRBV13 with TRBJ2-1; D is possibly TRBD1 (5 bases). CDR3 length equals 14 residues. Germline values: CDR1 PRHDT, CDR2 FYEKMQ (reference sequence). Trimming removed 6 bases at V and 4 bases at J, with 13 bases between. The DNA of the CDR3 is TGTGCCAGCAGAGCGAGCAGGGCGTACAATGAGCAGTTCTTC. It specifies CASRASRAYNEQFF.

The rearrangement joins TRBV7-2 to TRBJ2-3; D is perhaps TRBD2 (5 bases). This CDR3 is built from 14 residues. CDR1 and CDR2 from the germline V gene are SGHTA and FQGNSA. Trimming took 10 bases from V and 0 from J, leaving 14 bases between them. In nucleotides, the CDR3 is TGTGCCACCGCAAAAGGCGGGAGCACAGATACGCAGTATTTT. It is translated as CATAKGGSTDTQYF.

The V gene is TRBV20-1, the J gene TRBJ1-5; D is possibly TRBD1 (5 bases). V lost 3 bases and J lost 1, with 7 bases in between. This CDR3 is 13 amino acids long. Per the germline V gene, CDR1 is DFQATT and CDR2 is SNEGSKA (reference sequence). CDR3 region: CSASQGSNQPQHF. The CDR3 region has the DNA TGCAGTGCTAGTCAGGGCAGCAATCAGCCCCAGCATTTT.

V usage is TRBV9 and J usage is TRBJ2-1; 9 positions agree with TRBD1. The germline CDR1 and CDR2 sequences are SGDLS and YYNGEE. J lost 0 bases, V lost 2 bases, and 3 bases had no gene match. The length of the CDR3 is 16 residues. The CDR3 coding sequence is TGTGCCAGCAGCGTTGGACAGGGGAACTCCTACAATGAGCAGTTCTTC. Translation gives CASSVGQGNSYNEQFF.

The genes are TRBV5-1 and TRBJ2-6; TRBD2 is a possible D gene (6 bases). CDR3 length equals 15 residues. CDR1 is SGHRS and CDR2 is YFSETQ in the germline V gene. The ends were cut back, 0 bases at V and 2 bases at J, with 6 bases in the middle. The CDR3 coding sequence is TGCGCCAGCAGCTTGGCGGGAGCTGGGGCCAACGTCCTGACTTTC. Residues: CASSLAGAGANVLTF.

This chain uses TRBV25-1 with TRBJ1-4; D possibly corresponds to TRBD1 (5 bases). V was pared by 5 bases and J by 13 bases, with 14 bases between. The length of the CDR3 is 12 residues. The germline CDR1 and CDR2 sequences are MGHDK and SYGVNS. This CDR3 reads CASSYRGDLLFF. The DNA for the CDR3 is TGTGCCAGCAGTTACCGCGGGGACTTACTGTTTTTT.

The chain has TRBV19 and TRBJ1-2; D remains ambiguous. The V gene lost 5 bases and the J gene lost 0 bases, with 19 bases spanning the gap. CDR3 length: 17 residues. CDR1 is LNHDA, CDR2 SQIVND, per germline (reference sequence). The CDR3 DNA reads TGTGCCAGTAGTCCATCCCTCCGCCATTCAGCTAACTATGGCTACACCTTC. This translates into CASSPSLRHSANYGYTF.

The chain carries TRBV11-2 and TRBJ1-4, with 7 bases fitting TRBD1. With 4 bases clipped from V and 3 bases from J, the junction kept 8 bases outside the gene matches. The CDR3 is 16 residues long. Germline values: CDR1 SGHAT, CDR2 FQNNGV. The CDR3 nucleotides are TGTGCCAGCAGCTCACGACAGGGAGGATCTAATGAAAAACTGTTTTTT. It codes for CASSSRQGGSNEKLFF.

V usage is TRBV3-1 (or the pseudogene TRBV3-2) and J usage is TRBJ2-7; the match to TRBD2 covers 7 bases. The V and J ends lost 0 bases and 2 bases, in that order; junction bases with no gene match: 4. This CDR3 contains 15 residues. Germline values: CDR1 LGHDT, CDR2 YNNKEL (reference sequence). The CDR3, as DNA: TGTGCCAGCAGCCAAGAGAACCTAGCGGCCTACGAGCAGTACTTC. This gives the protein CASSQENLAAYEQYF.

This rearrangement joins TRBV29-1 to TRBJ2-4; possible D gene TRBD2, 5 bases. The V end was cut by 4 bases, the J end by 5 bases, with 12 bases between. The CDR3 contains 13 residues. CDR1 and CDR2 (germline): SQVTM, ANQGSEA. DNA for the CDR3: TGCAGCGTTGTGGATGCCGGGGAAAACATTCAGTACTTC. This sequence encodes CSVVDAGENIQYF.

The chain has TRBV10-3 and TRBJ1-1; TRBD1 might be the D (5 bases). Trimming pared 5 bases from V and 7 bases from J, leaving 11 bases between. Germline V CDR1 and CDR2: ENHRY, SYGVKD. The CDR3 is 12 amino acids. CDR3 DNA sequence: TGTGCCATCAGTCGGGGGGGGAATGAAGCTTTCTTT. Translated: CAISRGGNEAFF.

V gene TRBV5-1 combines with J gene TRBJ2-1; D may be TRBD2 (7 bases). Germline lookup yields CDR1 SGHRS and CDR2 YFSETQ. This CDR3 contains 18 residues. The V gene lost 1 base and the J gene lost 0 bases, with 17 bases spanning the gap. The CDR3 region is CASSLQGIAGNSYNEQFF. In nucleotides, the CDR3 is TGCGCCAGCAGCTTGCAGGGGATAGCGGGTAACTCCTACAATGAGCAGTTCTTC.

V and J are TRBV5-4 and TRBJ2-2; weak D call: TRBD2 (6 bases). Germline V gene data show CDR1 as SGHNT and CDR2 as YYREEE (reference sequence). V lost 2 bases and J 1 base, leaving 9 bases between the germline ends. The CDR3 consists of 15 residues. This CDR3 is CASSLLSGNTGELFF. The CDR3 DNA follows: TGTGCCAGCAGCTTACTTAGCGGGAACACCGGGGAGCTGTTTTTT.

The V call is TRBV9, the J call TRBJ1-3; a possible D gene is TRBD1 (6 bases). Trimming removed 3 bases at V and 0 bases at J, with 10 bases between. CDR3 size: 15 residues. Per germline, CDR1 SGDLS and CDR2 YYNGEE. The CDR3 protein is CASSGTGFSGNTIYF. CDR3 bases: TGTGCCAGCAGCGGAACAGGGTTCTCTGGAAACACCATATATTTT.

This chain uses TRBV9 with TRBJ2-1; TRBD2 matches 10 bases. CDR1 is SGDLS and CDR2 is YYNGEE in the germline V gene. Losses at the gene ends were 0 bases for V and 7 bases for J; bases not matched to a gene: 4. This CDR3 has 15 amino acids. The CDR3 nucleotides read TGTGCCAGCAGCGTAGCTGAGCGGGAGGGGAATGAGCAGTTCTTC. Translated: CASSVAEREGNEQFF.

This sequence joins TRBV27 and TRBJ1-1, with 8 bases that match TRBD1. Germline-derived CDR1 and CDR2 are MNHEY and SMNVEV (reference sequence). V shed 6 bases, J shed 6 bases, and the junction held 12 bases outside the gene matches. This CDR3 is built from 15 residues. CDR3 amino acids: CASRENQGAIAEAFF. As DNA, the CDR3 is TGTGCCAGCAGAGAAAATCAGGGGGCGATCGCTGAAGCTTTCTTT.